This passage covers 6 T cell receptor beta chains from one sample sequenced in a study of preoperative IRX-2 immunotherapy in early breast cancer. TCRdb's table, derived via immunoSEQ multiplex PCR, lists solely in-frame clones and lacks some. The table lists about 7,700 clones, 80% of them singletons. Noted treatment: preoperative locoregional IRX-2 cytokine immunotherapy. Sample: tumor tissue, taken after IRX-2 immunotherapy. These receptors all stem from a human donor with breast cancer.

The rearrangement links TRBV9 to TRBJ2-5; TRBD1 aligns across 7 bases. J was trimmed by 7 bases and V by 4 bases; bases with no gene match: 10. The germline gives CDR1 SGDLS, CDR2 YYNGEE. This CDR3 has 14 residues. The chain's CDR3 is CASSPPTGTGTQYF. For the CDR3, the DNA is TGTGCCAGCAGCCCACCGACAGGGACGGGGACCCAGTACTTC.

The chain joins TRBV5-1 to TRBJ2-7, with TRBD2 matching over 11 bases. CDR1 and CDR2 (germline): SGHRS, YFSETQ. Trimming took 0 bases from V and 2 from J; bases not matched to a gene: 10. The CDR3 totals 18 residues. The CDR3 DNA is TGCGCCAGCAGCTTGGTTTCTCCTAGCGGGGGGTCTACCTACGAGCAGTACTTC. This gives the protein CASSLVSPSGGSTYEQYF.

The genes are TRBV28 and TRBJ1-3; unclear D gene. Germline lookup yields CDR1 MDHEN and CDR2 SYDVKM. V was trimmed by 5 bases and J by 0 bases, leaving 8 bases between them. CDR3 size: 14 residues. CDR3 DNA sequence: TGTGCCAGCAGTCCCTGGGCCTCTGGAAACACCATATATTTT. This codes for CASSPWASGNTIYF.

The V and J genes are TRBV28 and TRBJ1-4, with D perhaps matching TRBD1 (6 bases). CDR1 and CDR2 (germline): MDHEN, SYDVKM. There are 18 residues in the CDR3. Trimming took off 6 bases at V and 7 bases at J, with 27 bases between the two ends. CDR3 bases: TGTGCCAGCAGAACCGCCCTAATCAGACAGGCGACGGGTGAAAAACTGTTTTTT. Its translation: CASRTALIRQATGEKLFF.

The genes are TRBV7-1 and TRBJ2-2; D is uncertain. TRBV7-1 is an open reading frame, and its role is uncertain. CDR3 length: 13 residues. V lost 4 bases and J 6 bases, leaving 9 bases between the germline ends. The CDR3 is CASSLEAAGELFF. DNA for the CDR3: TGTGCCAGCAGCTTAGAAGCAGCCGGGGAGCTGTTTTTT.

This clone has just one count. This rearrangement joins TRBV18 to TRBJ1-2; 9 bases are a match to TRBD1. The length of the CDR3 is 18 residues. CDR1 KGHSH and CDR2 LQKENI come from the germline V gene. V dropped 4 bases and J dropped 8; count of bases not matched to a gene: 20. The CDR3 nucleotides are TGTGCCAGCTCACGATCACAGCCGGGACAGGGTCTATCCTCCGGCTACACCTTC. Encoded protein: CASSRSQPGQGLSSGYTF.